The 25 T cell receptor beta chains below come from one sample, sequenced in a study of cytomegalovirus exposure and HLA in healthy donors. Amplification used 60 Vbeta primers and 13 Jbeta primers. Clones were read by immunoSEQ multiplex PCR, and TCRdb kept only the in-frame ones, dropping some. The sample lists 160,000 or so clones, around 83% seen once, with 2.3% in the top ten. The sequenced material came from PBMCs. Receptors originate from a woman aged 18-30 years in good health and CMV-seronegative.

The V and J genes are TRBV4-3 and TRBJ1-6; no firm D call. This CDR3 comprises 12 residues. Trimming removed 4 bases at V and 7 bases at J, with 5 bases between. Germline values: CDR1 LGHNA, CDR2 YSLEER. Here the CDR3 reads CASSLLNSPLHF. CDR3 coding DNA: TGCGCCAGCAGCCTTCTAAATTCACCCCTCCACTTT.

The chain has TRBV25-1 and TRBJ1-4; D is possibly TRBD1 (6 bases). CDR1 and CDR2 from the germline V gene are MGHDK and SYGVNS. V was cut by 4 bases and J by 0 bases, with 12 bases left in between. There are 16 residues in the CDR3. The CDR3 region has the DNA TGTGCCAGCAGTGTTCGGACAGAGGCAACTAATGAAAAACTGTTTTTT. It codes for CASSVRTEATNEKLFF.

This clone has ten or more counts. The genes are TRBV7-9 and TRBJ1-4; D gene ambiguous. Between the trimmed V and J ends, which lost 5 bases and 7 bases, there was a span of 11 bases. The CDR3 runs to 13 residues. Looked up from germline, CDR1 is SEHNR and CDR2 is FQNEAQ (reference sequence). The chain's CDR3 is CASSHRDGEKLFF. In DNA, the CDR3 is TGTGCCAGCAGCCACAGAGACGGTGAAAAACTGTTTTTT.

V usage is TRBV6-6 and J usage is TRBJ1-4; 9 nucleotides line up with TRBD1. The V gene end was trimmed by 7 bases and the J gene end by 6 bases; junction bases not matched to a gene: 3. Per germline, CDR1 MNHNY and CDR2 SVGAGI (reference sequence). This CDR3 is 13 amino acids long. CDR3 DNA sequence: TGTGCCAGCACCCGGGACAGGGATGAAAAACTGTTTTTT. Its translation: CASTRDRDEKLFF.

The chain combines TRBV5-8 with TRBJ2-2; 11 bases line up with TRBD2. Germline V gene data show CDR1 as SGHTS and CDR2 as YDEGEE. CDR3 size: 16 residues. V trimming: 2 bases; J trimming: 4 bases; junction bases outside the gene matches: 4. The CDR3 coding sequence is TGTGCCAGCAGCTTTGGACTAGCGGGCCGCACCGGGGAGCTGTTTTTT. Amino acids: CASSFGLAGRTGELFF.

V and J are TRBV29-1 and TRBJ1-1, with 9 bases fitting TRBD1. This CDR3 spans 13 amino acids. The V segment lost 6 bases and the J segment 5 bases; nucleotides outside the gene matches: 7. Germline V gene data show CDR1 as SQVTM and CDR2 as ANQGSEA. CDR3: CSVGTGFLTEAFF. DNA for the CDR3: TGCAGCGTCGGGACAGGGTTTCTGACTGAAGCTTTCTTT.

The chain has TRBV18 and TRBJ2-1, with D possibly TRBD1 on 6 matching bases. The germline gives CDR1 KGHSH, CDR2 LQKENI. Deletions cut 0 bases from V and 10 bases from J, with 10 bases between. The CDR3 loop spans 13 amino acids. The CDR3 DNA sequence: TGTGCCAGCTCACCACCTGGGGGCTCGGAGCAGTTCTTC. It codes for CASSPPGGSEQFF.

V is TRBV5-3 and J is TRBJ2-1; the match to TRBD2 covers 13 bases. TRBV5-3 is reported as an ORF; its role is uncertain. Unmatched junction bases numbered 8, after V lost 3 bases and J lost 5 bases. This CDR3 is 17 amino acids long. DNA of the CDR3: TGTGCCAGAAGCTCACCCCGGACTAGCGGGAGCCACAATGAGCAGTTCTTC. It translates to CARSSPRTSGSHNEQFF.

Here the CDR3 DNA reads TGTGCCAGCACCGTCTGGGACAGGGAGTATCAGCCCCAGCATTTT. Its protein product is CASTVWDREYQPQHF. V is TRBV28 and J is TRBJ1-5; 9 nucleotides match TRBD1. This CDR3 has 15 amino acids. The trim removed 7 bases at V and 5 bases at J, leaving 9 bases unmatched. In germline, CDR1 is MDHEN, CDR2 SYDVKM.

This sequence joins TRBV6-5 and TRBJ1-5; D remains unclear. CDR1 and CDR2 (germline): MNHEY, SVGAGI. The V end lost 5 bases, the J end lost 0 bases, and 11 bases lay between the germline ends. CDR3 size: 15 residues. CDR3 residues: CASSKGAYSNQPQHF. CDR3 in DNA: TGTGCCAGCAGTAAAGGAGCTTATAGCAATCAGCCCCAGCATTTT.

V and J are TRBV6-5 and TRBJ2-7; 8 nucleotides match TRBD1. V lost 2 bases to trimming and J lost 5 bases; unmatched junction nucleotides: 8. Looked up from germline, CDR1 is MNHEY and CDR2 is SVGAGI. The CDR3 consists of 15 residues. CDR3 nucleotide sequence: TGTGCCAGCAGTTACATGGACAGGGTTGGCCACGAGCAGTACTTC. Translating it yields CASSYMDRVGHEQYF.

The genes are TRBV15 and TRBJ1-5; no clear D. Trimming took off 0 bases at V and 3 bases at J, with 9 bases between the two ends. Germline V gives CDR1 LNHNV, CDR2 YYDKDF (reference sequence). The CDR3 contains 15 residues. The CDR3 nucleotides read TGTGCCACCAGCAGAGATGGGCGGGTCAATCAGCCCCAGCATTTT. The encoded protein is CATSRDGRVNQPQHF.

The chain combines TRBV27 with TRBJ2-5; 11 positions agree with TRBD1. The J call may be incorrect, as the DNA end agrees better with TRBJ2-7. Germline lookup yields CDR1 MNHEY and CDR2 SMNVEV (reference sequence). This CDR3 has 16 amino acids. This CDR3 reads CASSLVGGQGAYEQYF. The CDR3 DNA reads as TGTGCCAGCAGTTTAGTCGGGGGACAGGGGGCCTACGAGCAGTACTTC.

The rearrangement joins TRBV5-5 to TRBJ1-1; 8 bases line up with TRBD1. V was pared by 5 bases and J by 4 bases, with 10 bases of the junction left unmatched. Germline CDR1 is SGHKS and CDR2 is YYEKEE (reference sequence). The CDR3 sequence is 15 residues long. The CDR3 sequence is CASSHQGALGTEAFF. As DNA, the CDR3 is TGTGCCAGCAGTCATCAGGGGGCCTTGGGCACTGAAGCTTTCTTT.

This sequence joins TRBV7-2 and TRBJ2-7, with D tentatively TRBD2 (7 bases). Per the germline V gene, CDR1 is SGHTA and CDR2 is FQGNSA. The CDR3 has 15 residues. V was pared by 5 bases and J by 4 bases, with 18 bases between. The CDR3 reads CASSPGGGVSYEQYF. For the CDR3, the DNA is TGTGCCAGCAGCCCCGGAGGGGGGGTATCGTACGAGCAGTACTTC.

In its sample, this clone was seen a few times. This chain links TRBV6-5 with TRBJ2-7; unclear D gene. The germline gives CDR1 MNHEY, CDR2 SVGAGI. V was cut by 5 bases and J by 2 bases, with 10 bases left in between. This CDR3 has 13 amino acids. The CDR3 sequence: CASSNDSPYEQYF. CDR3 sequence (DNA): TGTGCCAGCAGTAACGACTCGCCCTACGAGCAGTACTTC.

The J gene is TRBJ1-5, the V gene TRBV28; D may be TRBD1 (6 bases). Trimming pared 2 bases from V and 3 bases from J, leaving 11 bases between. Germline-derived CDR1 and CDR2 are MDHEN and SYDVKM. The CDR3 sequence is 15 residues long. The CDR3 sequence: CASSLTGKPNQPQHF. As DNA, the CDR3 is TGTGCCAGCAGTTTAACAGGGAAGCCCAATCAGCCCCAGCATTTT.

The genes are TRBV7-9 and TRBJ2-3, with 8 bases fitting TRBD2. The CDR3 covers 16 residues. V dropped 1 base and J dropped 5; count of bases not matched to a gene: 8. CDR1 and CDR2 (germline): SEHNR, FQNEAQ (reference sequence). The CDR3 region is CASSLGGGGIVDTQYF. As DNA, the CDR3 is TGTGCCAGCAGCTTAGGTGGCGGGGGGATCGTAGATACGCAGTATTTT.

The gene calls are TRBV18 and TRBJ1-5; TRBD1 agrees at 8 bases. CDR1 KGHSH and CDR2 LQKENI come from the germline V gene. The CDR3 spans 14 residues. V trimming: 6 bases; J trimming: 5 bases; junction bases outside the gene matches: 6. CDR3 region: CASSSQGDDQPQHF. The CDR3 nucleotides read TGTGCCAGCTCGTCACAGGGGGACGATCAGCCCCAGCATTTT.

The chain employs TRBV19 and TRBJ2-7; D is possibly TRBD2 (6 bases). The CDR3 sequence is 15 residues long. In germline, CDR1 is LNHDA, CDR2 SQIVND (reference sequence). The germline V and J ends were trimmed by 7 bases and 4 bases, with 20 bases remaining between them. CDR3 sequence reads: CASTPGRGRFYEQYF. CDR3 nucleotides: TGTGCCAGTACCCCCGGGAGAGGAAGATTTTACGAGCAGTACTTC.

The count of this clone is one. V is TRBV18 and J is TRBJ1-2; D is perhaps TRBD1 (6 bases). This CDR3 spans 13 amino acids. Trimming pared 3 bases from V and 8 bases from J, leaving 13 bases between. Germline assignment: CDR1 KGHSH and CDR2 LQKENI. The DNA for the CDR3 is TGTGCCAGCTCACCCGTACAGGGCGGGGGCTACACCTTC. Translating it yields CASSPVQGGGYTF.

This clone was counted between two and nine times. The chain is built from TRBV7-2 and TRBJ2-1; unclear D gene. Looked up from germline, CDR1 is SGHTA and CDR2 is FQGNSA. Trimming shortened V by 1 base and J by 1 base, and 5 bases separated the two germline ends. The CDR3 is 14 residues long. The CDR3 protein is CASSLVSSYNEQFF. CDR3 DNA: TGTGCCAGCAGCTTAGTCAGTTCCTACAATGAGCAGTTCTTC.

The J gene is TRBJ1-1, the V gene TRBV5-4; a weak D match, TRBD1 (5 bases). This CDR3 comprises 16 residues. Germline V CDR1 and CDR2: SGHNT, YYREEE (reference sequence). V was clipped by 5 bases and J by 1 base, with 18 bases between them. The CDR3 DNA sequence: TGTGCCAGCAGGGGGGGGTTGGCGTACTCGAACACTGAAGCTTTCTTT. Protein sequence: CASRGGLAYSNTEAFF.

This CDR3 is CASSLAGGTDTQYF. Here the CDR3 DNA reads TGTGCCAGCAGCTTAGCCGGGGGCACAGATACGCAGTATTTT. The chain joins TRBV7-2 to TRBJ2-3; TRBD2 might be the D (5 bases). V was shortened by 0 bases and J by 1 base, with 5 bases between the two germline ends. CDR1 is SGHTA, CDR2 FQGNSA, per germline. The length of the CDR3 is 14 residues.

In its sample, this clone was seen a few times. The chain employs TRBV5-1 and TRBJ2-2, with TRBD2 as a possible D gene (5 bases). Trimming pared 4 bases from V and 8 bases from J, leaving 18 bases between. The germline V gene has CDR1 SGHRS and CDR2 YFSETQ. The CDR3 totals 15 residues. CDR3 amino acids: CASSPRGLASGELFF. The CDR3 bases are TGCGCCAGCAGCCCCCGAGGGCTAGCATCGGGGGAGCTGTTTTTT.